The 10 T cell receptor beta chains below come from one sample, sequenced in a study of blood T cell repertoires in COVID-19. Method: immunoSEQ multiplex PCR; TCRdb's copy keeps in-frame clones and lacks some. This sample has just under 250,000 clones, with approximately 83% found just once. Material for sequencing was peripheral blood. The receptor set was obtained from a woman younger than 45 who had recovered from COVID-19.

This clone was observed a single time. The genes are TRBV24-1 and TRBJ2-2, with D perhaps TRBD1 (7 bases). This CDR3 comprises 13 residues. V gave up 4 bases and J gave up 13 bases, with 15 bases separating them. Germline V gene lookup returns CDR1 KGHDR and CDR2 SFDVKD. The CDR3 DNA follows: TGTGCCACCAGTGAAACAGGGGAGGAGGGGCTGTTTTTT. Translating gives CATSETGEEGLFF.

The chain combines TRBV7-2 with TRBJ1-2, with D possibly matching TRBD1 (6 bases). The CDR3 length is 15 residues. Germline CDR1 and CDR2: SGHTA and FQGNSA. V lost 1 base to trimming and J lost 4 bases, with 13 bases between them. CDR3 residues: CASSLEGTGTYGYTF. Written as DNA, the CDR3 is TGTGCCAGCAGCTTAGAAGGTACAGGGACCTATGGCTACACCTTC.

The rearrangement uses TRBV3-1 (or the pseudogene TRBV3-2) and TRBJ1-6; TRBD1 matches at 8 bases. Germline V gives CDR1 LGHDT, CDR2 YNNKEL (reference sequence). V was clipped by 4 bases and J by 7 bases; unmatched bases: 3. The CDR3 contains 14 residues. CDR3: CASSPRTGNSPLHF. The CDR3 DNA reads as TGTGCCAGCAGCCCGAGGACAGGGAATTCACCCCTCCACTTT.

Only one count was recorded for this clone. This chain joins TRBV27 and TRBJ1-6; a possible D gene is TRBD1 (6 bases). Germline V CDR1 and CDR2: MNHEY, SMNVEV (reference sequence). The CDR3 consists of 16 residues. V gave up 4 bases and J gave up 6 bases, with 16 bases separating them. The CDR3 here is CASSSSLGASNSPLHF. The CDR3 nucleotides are TGTGCCAGCAGTTCCTCGTTGGGGGCGAGTAATTCACCCCTCCACTTT.

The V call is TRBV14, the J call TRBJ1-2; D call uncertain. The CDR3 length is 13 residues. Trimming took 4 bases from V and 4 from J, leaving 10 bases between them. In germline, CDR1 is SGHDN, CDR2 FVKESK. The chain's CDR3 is CASSPFGSYGYTF. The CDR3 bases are TGTGCCAGCAGCCCCTTCGGGAGCTATGGCTACACCTTC.

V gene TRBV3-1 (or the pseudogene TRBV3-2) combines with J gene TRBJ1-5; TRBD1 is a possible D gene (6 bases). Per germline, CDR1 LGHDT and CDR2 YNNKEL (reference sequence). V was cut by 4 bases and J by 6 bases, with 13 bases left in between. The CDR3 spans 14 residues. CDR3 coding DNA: TGTGCCAGCAGCCTAGCGAAACAGGGTCAGCCCCAGCATTTT. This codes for CASSLAKQGQPQHF.

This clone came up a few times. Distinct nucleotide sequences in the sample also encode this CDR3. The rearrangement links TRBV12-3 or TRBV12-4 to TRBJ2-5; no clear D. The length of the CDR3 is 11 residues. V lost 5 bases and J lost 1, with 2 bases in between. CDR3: CASSLQETQYF. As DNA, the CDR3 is TGTGCCAGCAGTCTCCAAGAGACCCAGTACTTC.

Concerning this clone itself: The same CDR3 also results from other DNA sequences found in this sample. CDR3 nucleotide sequence: TGTGCCAGCAGTTACCGACAGGGGAGCAATCAGCCCCAGCATTTT. It yields the protein CASSYRQGSNQPQHF. The chain links TRBV6-5 to TRBJ1-5; 8 bases match TRBD1. The V and J ends lost 2 bases and 1 base, in that order; junction bases with no gene match: 1. Germline loops: CDR1 MNHEY, CDR2 SVGAGI. The CDR3 length is 15 residues.

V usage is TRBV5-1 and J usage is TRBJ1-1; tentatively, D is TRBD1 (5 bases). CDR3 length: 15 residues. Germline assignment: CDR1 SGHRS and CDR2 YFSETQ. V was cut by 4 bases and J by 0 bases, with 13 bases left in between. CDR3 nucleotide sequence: TGCGCCAGCAGCCTACGGACACCGATGAACACTGAAGCTTTCTTT. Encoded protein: CASSLRTPMNTEAFF.

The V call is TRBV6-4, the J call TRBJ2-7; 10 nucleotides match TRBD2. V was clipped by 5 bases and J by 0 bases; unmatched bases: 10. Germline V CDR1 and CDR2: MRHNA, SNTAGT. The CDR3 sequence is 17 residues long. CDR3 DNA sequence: TGTGCCAGCAGTCCCCCCCTAGCGGGGGCCAGCTCCTACGAGCAGTACTTC. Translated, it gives CASSPPLAGASSYEQYF.